One sample yielded the 14 T cell receptor beta chains listed below, sequenced in a study of T cells in Graves' hyperthyroidism and ophthalmopathy (dated by TCRdb to about 2019). The library was obtained by multiplex PCR. TCRdb names Illumina HiSeq 2000 as the instrument used. The TCR beta CDR3 regions were amplified from the RNA transcripts. The first round of RT-PCR for the TCR CDR3 was performed with the HTBI primer set and the Qiagen OneStep RT-PCR kit. TCRdb reran the public reads through fastp at Q25 and MiXCR, keeping productive beta chains. Every entry covers one CDR3 protein and lists the most common genes and DNA from its rows. In this sample the table shows about 700,000 distinct CDR3 sequences, nearly 45% of which occur a single time. Less than 9.5% of the sample belongs to the ten largest clones. Sequenced: peripheral blood or thyroid tissue (not recorded which). These TCRs come from an adult man with Graves' disease, either hyperthyroidism or ophthalmopathy (not recorded which).

The chain links TRBV2 to TRBJ2-5; D may be TRBD2 (5 bases). V lost 7 bases, J lost 1 base, and 16 bases lay in between. The CDR3 loop spans 15 amino acids. The germline gives CDR1 SNHLY, CDR2 FYNNEI. The CDR3 reads CASTVRGGGQETQYF. For the CDR3, the DNA is TGTGCCAGCACTGTCCGCGGCGGAGGCCAAGAGACCCAGTACTTC.

The CDR3 DNA follows: TGTGCCAGCACCGCGACAGGGCCAGTCCGTAATTCACCCCTCCACTTT. It specifies CASTATGPVRNSPLHF. The chain carries TRBV7-9 and TRBJ1-6; TRBD1 matches 7 bases. The CDR3 loop spans 16 amino acids. J was trimmed by 6 bases and V by 7 bases; bases with no gene match: 12. Germline CDR1 reads SEHNR; CDR2 reads FQNEAQ (reference sequence).

CDR3 nucleotide sequence: TGCAGCGTTGACGGGGCAAGCGGCTACACCTTC. Translation gives CSVDGASGYTF. V gene TRBV29-1 combines with J gene TRBJ1-2, with TRBD1 as a possible D gene (5 bases). V shed 3 bases and J shed 8 bases, with 10 bases lying between them. The V gene's germline CDR1 is SQVTM and CDR2 ANQGSEA. The CDR3 has 11 amino acids. Using reference TRBV29-1 and TRBJ1-2 for the parts outside the CDR3, the full variable domain is SAVISQKPSRDICQRGTSLTIQCQVDSQVTMMFWYRQQPGQSLTLIATANQGSEATYESGFVIDKFPISRPNLTFSTLTVSNMSPEDSSIYLCSVDGASGYTFGSGTRLTVV.

The table lists this clonotype with a few counts. The chain joins TRBV19 to TRBJ2-3; 7 bases align to TRBD2. The germline V gene has CDR1 LNHDA and CDR2 SQIVND (reference sequence). Trimming cost V 3 bases and J 6 bases; bases outside gene matches: 3. The CDR3 is 13 residues long. The CDR3 loop reads CASSIRGGDTQYF. Here the CDR3 DNA reads TGTGCCAGTAGTATTAGGGGAGGGGATACGCAGTATTTT.

In this sample, this clonotype turned up a few times. V and J are TRBV7-8 and TRBJ1-5; 7 bases line up with TRBD1. The ends lost 3 bases at V and 5 bases at J; junction bases unmatched: 10. Germline CDR1 reads SGHVS; CDR2 reads FQNEAQ. This CDR3 has 16 amino acids. The DNA of the CDR3 is TGTGCCAGCAGCTTTTCCCGGGACAGTAGGGATCAGCCCCAGCATTTT. Protein sequence: CASSFSRDSRDQPQHF.

V usage is TRBV29-1 and J usage is TRBJ2-7; no reliable D call. V dropped 4 bases and J dropped 0 bases, with 7 bases sitting between them. The CDR3 has 12 residues. The V gene's germline CDR1 is SQVTM and CDR2 ANQGSEA. CDR3 loop: CSVGKSSYEQYF. The CDR3 region has the DNA TGCAGCGTTGGTAAGAGCTCCTACGAGCAGTACTTC.

This clonotype was recorded a few times. The V and J genes are TRBV20-1 and TRBJ2-7, with TRBD2 as a possible D gene (5 bases). V was clipped by 0 bases and J by 0 bases, with 6 bases between them. The CDR3 extends over 13 amino acids. Germline lookup yields CDR1 DFQATT and CDR2 SNEGSKA (reference sequence). CDR3 bases: TGCAGTGCTAGAGAGAGGGACTCCTACGAGCAGTACTTC. It encodes CSARERDSYEQYF.

The chain recombines TRBV2 with TRBJ2-5; D perhaps matches TRBD1 (8 bases). The CDR3 runs to 11 residues. The germline CDR1 and CDR2 sequences are SNHLY and FYNNEI. The DNA of the CDR3 is TGTGACGGACAGGGAGGGGAGACCCAGTACTTC. Translated: CDGQGGETQYF.

The chain has TRBV7-9 and TRBJ2-5; D uncertain. There are 13 residues in the CDR3. Germline V CDR1 and CDR2: SEHNR, FQNEAQ (reference sequence). The germline V and J ends were trimmed by 5 bases and 5 bases, with 12 bases remaining between them. The DNA of the CDR3 is TGTGCCAGCAGCCTTCCGTCTCTGGAGACCCAGTACTTC. This sequence encodes CASSLPSLETQYF.

On this clonotype: A read error may be the cause here, since a much bigger clone is one base away. V is TRBV29-1 and J is TRBJ1-1; D is unresolved. This CDR3 has 13 residues. Per the germline V gene, CDR1 is SQVTM and CDR2 is ANQGSEA. V was cut by 7 bases and J by 0 bases, with 12 bases left in between. This CDR3 reads CSDFTPLNTEAFF. CDR3 DNA sequence: TGCAGCGACTTCACCCCCCTGAACACTGAAGCTTTCTTT.

This clonotype occurred many times. The chain carries TRBV5-1 and TRBJ2-7, with D possibly matching TRBD1 (5 bases). The CDR3 loop spans 12 amino acids. The germline CDR1 and CDR2 sequences are SGHRS and YFSETQ. Trimming shortened V by 4 bases and J by 2 bases, and 7 bases separated the two germline ends. CDR3 nucleotide sequence: TGCGCCAGCAGCAGGGGCACCTACGAGCAGTACTTC. Its translation is CASSRGTYEQYF.

The chain couples TRBV7-6 to TRBJ1-1; perhaps TRBD1 as D (5 bases). CDR1 and CDR2 from the germline V gene are SGHVS and FNYEAQ. The CDR3 is 15 residues long. V lost 2 bases and J lost 6, with 16 bases in between. As DNA, the CDR3 is TGTGCCAGCAGCTTATATGGGGGGGTGGAGGCTGAAGCTTTCTTT. This encodes CASSLYGGVEAEAFF.

The CDR3 reads CASSSGRGGAFF. DNA of the CDR3: TGTGCCAGCAGCTCGGGGAGGGGGGGGGCTTTCTTT. The J gene is TRBJ1-1, the V gene TRBV7-6; a weak D match, TRBD1 (6 bases). CDR3 length: 12 residues. V lost 4 bases and J 11 bases, leaving 14 bases between the germline ends. From germline, CDR1 is SGHVS and CDR2 FNYEAQ.

This clonotype was detected once. This could be a read error, since a much larger clone is one nucleotide away. The chain carries TRBV7-9 and TRBJ1-1; D remains unclear. Per the germline V gene, CDR1 is SEHNR and CDR2 is FQNEAQ (reference sequence). V lost 2 bases to trimming and J lost 4 bases, with 11 bases between them. This CDR3 spans 14 amino acids. The CDR3 DNA sequence: TGTGCCAGCAGCTTACTCGGACTAGGCACTGAAGCTTTCTTT. Encoded protein: CASSLLGLGTEAFF.